This TCR beta chain was sequenced during a study of blood T cell repertoires in COVID-19. Study-wide context: The analysed material was cDNA or gDNA that came from T cells, B-cell-depleted T cells, or PBMCs.

CDR1 is SSHAT and CDR2 is FNYEAQ in the germline V gene (reference sequence). The CDR3 runs 16 residues. Some clones are missing from TCRdb's copy, which holds only in-frame ones; the method was immunoSEQ multiplex PCR. The sample holds some 240,000 clones, more than 80% seen once. A remark on this clone: Its ends do not fully match the called genes, so a read error is possible.

The chain is built from TRBV7-7 and TRBJ2-2; possibly TRBD1 for D (5 bases). Sequenced sample: peripheral blood. The sequence was collected from a woman aged 80 or over with COVID-19, enrolled during active disease. The DNA for the CDR3 is TGTGCTAGCAGCCGTGATGCCCAGGGTGGAACCGGGGAGCTGTTTTTT. Translation gives CASSRDAQGGTGELFF.